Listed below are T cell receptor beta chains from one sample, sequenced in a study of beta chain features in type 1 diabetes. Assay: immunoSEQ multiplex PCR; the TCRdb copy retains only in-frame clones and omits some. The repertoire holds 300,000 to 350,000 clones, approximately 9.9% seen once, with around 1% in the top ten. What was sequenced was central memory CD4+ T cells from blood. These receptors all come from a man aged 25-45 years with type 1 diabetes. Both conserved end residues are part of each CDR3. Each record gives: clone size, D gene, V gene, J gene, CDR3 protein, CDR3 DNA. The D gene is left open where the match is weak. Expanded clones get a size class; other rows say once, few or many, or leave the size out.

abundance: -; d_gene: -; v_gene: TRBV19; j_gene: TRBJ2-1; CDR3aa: CASSEGSSYNEQFF; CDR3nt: TGTGCCAGTAGTGAGGGGAGCTCCTACAATGAGCAGTTCTTC
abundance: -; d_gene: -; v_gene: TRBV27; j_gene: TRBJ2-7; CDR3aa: CASSSRSDSWSEQYF; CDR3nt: TGTGCCAGCAGTTCCCGATCGGACAGTTGGTCCGAGCAGTACTTC
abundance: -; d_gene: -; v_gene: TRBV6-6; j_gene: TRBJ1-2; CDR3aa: CASSVRDGYTF; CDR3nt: TGTGCCAGCAGTGTCAGGGATGGCTACACCTTC
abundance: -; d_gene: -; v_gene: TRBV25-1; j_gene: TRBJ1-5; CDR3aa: CASSDQGGQPQHF; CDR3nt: TGTGCCAGCAGTGATCAGGGAGGTCAGCCCCAGCATTTT
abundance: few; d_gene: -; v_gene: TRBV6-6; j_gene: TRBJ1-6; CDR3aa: CATDRTPGGGDSPLHF; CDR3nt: TGTGCCACCGACAGAACCCCGGGTGGGGGGGATTCACCCCTCCACTTT
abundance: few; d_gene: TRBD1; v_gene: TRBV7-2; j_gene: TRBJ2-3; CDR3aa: CASSLTPHTGAASTDTQYF; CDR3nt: TGTGCCAGCAGCTTAACCCCCCATACAGGGGCTGCAAGCACAGATACGCAGTATTTT
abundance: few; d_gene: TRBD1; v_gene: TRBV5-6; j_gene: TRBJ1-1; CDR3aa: CASSFGTGLSTEAFF; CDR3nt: TGTGCCAGCAGCTTTGGGACAGGATTGTCCACTGAAGCTTTCTTT
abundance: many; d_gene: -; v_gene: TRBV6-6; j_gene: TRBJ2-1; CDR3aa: CASSTDSSSYNEQFF; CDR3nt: TGTGCCAGCAGCACAGACTCGAGCTCCTACAATGAGCAGTTCTTC
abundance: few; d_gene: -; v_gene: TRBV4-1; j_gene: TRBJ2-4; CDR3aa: CASSQDWTNIQYF; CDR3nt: TGCGCCAGCAGCCAAGATTGGACGAACATTCAGTACTTC
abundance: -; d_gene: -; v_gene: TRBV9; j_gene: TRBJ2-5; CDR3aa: CASSVIGETQYF; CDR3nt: TGTGCCAGCAGCGTAATCGGAGAGACCCAGTACTTC
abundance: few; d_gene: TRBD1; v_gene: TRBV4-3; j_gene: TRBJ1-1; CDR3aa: CASSQEFAGGGNTEAFF; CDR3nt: TGCGCCAGCAGCCAAGAATTCGCAGGGGGCGGTAACACTGAAGCTTTCTTT
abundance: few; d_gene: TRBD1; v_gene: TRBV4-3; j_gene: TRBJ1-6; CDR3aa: CASSQGDRGNSPLHF; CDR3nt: TGCGCCAGCAGCCAGGGGGACAGGGGTAATTCACCCCTCCACTTT
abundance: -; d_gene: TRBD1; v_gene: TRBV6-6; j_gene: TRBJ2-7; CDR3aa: CASSRPGQGDYEQYF; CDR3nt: TGTGCCAGCAGTCGCCCGGGACAGGGGGACTACGAGCAGTACTTC
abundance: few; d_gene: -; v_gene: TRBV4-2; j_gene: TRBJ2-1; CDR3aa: CASSQENEGGLVQFF; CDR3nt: TGTGCCAGCAGCCAAGAGAATGAGGGGGGCCTCGTGCAGTTCTTC
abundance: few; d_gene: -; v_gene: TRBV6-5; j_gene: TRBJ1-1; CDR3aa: CASSYSRAFF; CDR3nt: TGTGCCAGCAGTTACTCCCGGGCTTTCTTT
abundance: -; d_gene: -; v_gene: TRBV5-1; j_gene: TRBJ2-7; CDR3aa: CASSLGGPTNEQYF; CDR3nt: TGCGCCAGCAGCTTGGGGGGGCCTACTAACGAGCAGTACTTC
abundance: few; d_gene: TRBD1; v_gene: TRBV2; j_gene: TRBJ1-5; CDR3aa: CASSGTGSNQPQHF; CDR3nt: TGTGCCAGCAGCGGGACAGGGTCGAATCAGCCCCAGCATTTT
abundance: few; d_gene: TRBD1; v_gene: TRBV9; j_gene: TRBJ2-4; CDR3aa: CASRKTGDAKNIQYF; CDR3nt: TGTGCCAGCCGAAAGACAGGGGACGCCAAAAACATTCAGTACTTC
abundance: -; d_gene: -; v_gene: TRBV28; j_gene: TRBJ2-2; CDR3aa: CASSFAGLNTGELFF; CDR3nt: TGTGCCAGCAGTTTCGCGGGCCTTAACACCGGGGAGCTGTTTTTT
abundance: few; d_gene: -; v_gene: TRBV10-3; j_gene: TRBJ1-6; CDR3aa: CAIRDQMSDITSPLHF; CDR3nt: TGTGCCATCAGAGATCAAATGTCCGATATCACCTCACCCCTCCACTTT
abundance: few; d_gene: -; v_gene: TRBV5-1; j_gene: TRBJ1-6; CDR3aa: CASSSRTGKNSPLHF; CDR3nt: TGCGCCAGCAGCTCGAGAACAGGGAAAAATTCACCCCTCCACTTT
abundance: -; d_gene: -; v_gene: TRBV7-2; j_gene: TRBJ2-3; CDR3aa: CASSGRADTQYF; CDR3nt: TGTGCCAGCAGTGGGCGGGCAGATACGCAGTATTTT
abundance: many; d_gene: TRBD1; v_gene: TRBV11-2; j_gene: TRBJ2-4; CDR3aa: CASSPGTANIQYF; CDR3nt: TGTGCCAGCAGCCCGGGGACAGCAAACATTCAGTACTTC
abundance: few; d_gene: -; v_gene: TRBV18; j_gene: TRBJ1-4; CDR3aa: CASSPDREKLFF; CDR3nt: TGTGCCAGCTCACCCGACCGCGAAAAACTGTTTTTT
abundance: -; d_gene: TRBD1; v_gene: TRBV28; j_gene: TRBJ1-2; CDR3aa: CASSLFQGVPYGYTF; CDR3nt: TGTGCCAGCAGTTTATTCCAGGGGGTGCCCTATGGCTACACCTTC
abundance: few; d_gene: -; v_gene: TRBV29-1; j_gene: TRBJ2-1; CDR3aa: CSASGYTDEQFF; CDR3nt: TGCAGCGCATCAGGGTATACCGATGAGCAGTTCTTC
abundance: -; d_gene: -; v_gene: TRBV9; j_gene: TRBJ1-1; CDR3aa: CASSVDGGPSTEAFF; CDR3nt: TGTGCCAGCAGCGTAGATGGAGGACCGAGCACTGAAGCTTTCTTT
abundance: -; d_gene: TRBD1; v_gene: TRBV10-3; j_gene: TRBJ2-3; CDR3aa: CAISDWIGQGGTDTQYF; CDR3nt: TGTGCCATCAGTGACTGGATTGGACAGGGAGGCACAGATACGCAGTATTTT
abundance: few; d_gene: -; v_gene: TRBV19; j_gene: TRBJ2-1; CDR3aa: CASMVWDLRGEQFF; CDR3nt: TGTGCCAGTATGGTCTGGGACCTAAGGGGTGAGCAGTTCTTC
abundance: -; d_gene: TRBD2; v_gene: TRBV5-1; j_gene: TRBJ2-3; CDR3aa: CASSSTSGAFTDTQYF; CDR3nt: TGCGCCAGCAGCTCGACTAGCGGGGCATTCACAGATACGCAGTATTTT
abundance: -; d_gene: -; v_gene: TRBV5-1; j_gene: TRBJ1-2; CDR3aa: CASSEDSNYGYTF; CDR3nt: TGCGCCAGCAGCGAGGACAGCAATTATGGCTACACCTTC
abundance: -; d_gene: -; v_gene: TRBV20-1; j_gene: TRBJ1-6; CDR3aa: CSARDTPFSHF; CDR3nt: TGCAGTGCTAGAGATACCCCTTTTTCCCACTTT
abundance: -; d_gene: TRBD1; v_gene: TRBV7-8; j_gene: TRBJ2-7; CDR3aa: CASSPNRGEQYF; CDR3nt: TGTGCCAGCAGCCCCAACAGGGGCGAGCAGTACTTC
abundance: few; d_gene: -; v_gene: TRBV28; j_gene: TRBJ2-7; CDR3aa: CASSTQGSGSYEQYF; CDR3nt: TGTGCCAGCAGTACTCAGGGGTCCGGCTCCTACGAGCAGTACTTC
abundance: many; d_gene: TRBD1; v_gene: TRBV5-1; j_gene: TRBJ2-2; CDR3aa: CASSEGQANTGELFF; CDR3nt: TGCGCCAGCAGCGAGGGACAGGCGAACACCGGGGAGCTGTTTTTT
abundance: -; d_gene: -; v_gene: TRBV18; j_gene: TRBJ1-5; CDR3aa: CASSEGSNQPQHF; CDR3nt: TGTGCCAGCTCGGAGGGGAGCAATCAGCCCCAGCATTTT
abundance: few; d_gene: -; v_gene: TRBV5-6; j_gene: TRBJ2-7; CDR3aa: CASSRLRTAEQYF; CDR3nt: TGTGCCAGCAGCCGCCTCAGGACAGCCGAGCAGTACTTC
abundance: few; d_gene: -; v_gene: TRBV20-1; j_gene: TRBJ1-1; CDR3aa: CSATGHDEAFF; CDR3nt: TGCAGTGCTACCGGACATGATGAAGCTTTCTTT
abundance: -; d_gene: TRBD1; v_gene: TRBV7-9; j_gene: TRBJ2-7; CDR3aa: CASSPWDRATYEQYF; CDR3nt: TGTGCCAGCAGCCCATGGGACAGGGCAACCTACGAGCAGTACTTC
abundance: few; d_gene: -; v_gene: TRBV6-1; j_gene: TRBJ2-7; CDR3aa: CASSWDYEQYF; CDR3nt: TGTGCCAGCAGTTGGGACTACGAGCAGTACTTC
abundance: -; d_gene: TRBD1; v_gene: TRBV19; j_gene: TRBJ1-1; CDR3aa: CASSPWTGGNTEAFF; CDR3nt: TGTGCCAGTAGTCCGTGGACAGGGGGGAACACTGAAGCTTTCTTT
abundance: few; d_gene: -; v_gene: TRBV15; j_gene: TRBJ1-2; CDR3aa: CATSRDDGGYHGYTF; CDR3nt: TGTGCCACCAGCAGAGATGATGGAGGGTACCATGGCTACACCTTC
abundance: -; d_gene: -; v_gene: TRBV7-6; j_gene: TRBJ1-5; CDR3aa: CASSLDQRQPQHF; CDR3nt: TGTGCCAGCAGCTTAGATCAGCGTCAGCCCCAGCATTTT
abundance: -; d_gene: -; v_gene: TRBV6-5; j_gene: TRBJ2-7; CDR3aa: CASSEARYEQYF; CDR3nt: TGTGCCAGCAGTGAAGCGCGGTACGAGCAGTACTTC
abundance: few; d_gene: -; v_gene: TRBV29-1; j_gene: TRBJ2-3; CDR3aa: CSATQQALTDTQYF; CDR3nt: TGCAGCGCCACGCAACAGGCCCTCACAGATACGCAGTATTTT
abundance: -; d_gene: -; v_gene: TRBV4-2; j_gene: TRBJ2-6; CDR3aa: CASSPDLRSGANVLTF; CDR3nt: TGTGCCAGCAGCCCCGACCTCCGCTCTGGGGCCAACGTCCTGACTTTC
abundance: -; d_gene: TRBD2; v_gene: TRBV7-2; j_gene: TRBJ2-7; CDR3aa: CASSGREDSYEQYF; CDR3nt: TGTGCCAGCAGTGGGAGGGAAGATTCCTACGAGCAGTACTTC
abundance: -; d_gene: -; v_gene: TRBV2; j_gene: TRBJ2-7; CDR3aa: CASSQQGYEQYF; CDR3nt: TGTGCCAGCAGCCAACAGGGCTACGAGCAGTACTTC
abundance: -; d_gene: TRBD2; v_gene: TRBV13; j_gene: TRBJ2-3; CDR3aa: CASSLLAGGQETQYF; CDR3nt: TGTGCCAGCAGCTTACTAGCGGGGGGGCAGGAGACGCAGTATTTT
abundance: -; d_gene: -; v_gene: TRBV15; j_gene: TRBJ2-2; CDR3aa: CATSRDNGELAGELFF; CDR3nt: TGTGCCACCAGCAGAGATAACGGGGAACTCGCCGGGGAGCTGTTTTTT
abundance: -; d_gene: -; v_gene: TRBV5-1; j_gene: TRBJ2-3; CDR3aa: CASRYGGSGADTQYF; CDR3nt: TGCGCCAGCAGATATGGGGGCTCCGGAGCAGATACGCAGTATTTT
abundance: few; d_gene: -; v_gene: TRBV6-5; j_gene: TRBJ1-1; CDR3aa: CAGSTLGDTEAFF; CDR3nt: TGTGCCGGCTCTACCCTGGGTGACACTGAAGCTTTCTTT
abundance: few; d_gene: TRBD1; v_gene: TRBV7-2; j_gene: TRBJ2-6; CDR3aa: CASRSGTGYRGANVLTF; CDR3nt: TGTGCCAGCAGATCCGGGACAGGGTACCGCGGGGCCAACGTCCTGACTTTC
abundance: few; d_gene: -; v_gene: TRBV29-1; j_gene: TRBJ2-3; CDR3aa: CSTRRETDTQYF; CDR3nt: TGCAGCACCAGAAGGGAGACAGATACGCAGTATTTT